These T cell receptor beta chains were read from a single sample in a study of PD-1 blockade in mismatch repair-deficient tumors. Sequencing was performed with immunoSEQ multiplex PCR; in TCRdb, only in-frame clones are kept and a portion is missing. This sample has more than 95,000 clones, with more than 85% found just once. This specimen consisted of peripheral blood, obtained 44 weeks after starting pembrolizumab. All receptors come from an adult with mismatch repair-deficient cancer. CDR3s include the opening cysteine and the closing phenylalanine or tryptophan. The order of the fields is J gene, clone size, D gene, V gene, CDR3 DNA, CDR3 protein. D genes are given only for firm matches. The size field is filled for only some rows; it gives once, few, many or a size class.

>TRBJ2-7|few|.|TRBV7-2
TGTGCCAGCAGCTTAGGGCGGGACCACGAGCAGTACTTC
CASSLGRDHEQYF
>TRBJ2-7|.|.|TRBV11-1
TGTGCCAGCAGCTTAGATACATCCTACGAGCAGTACTTC
CASSLDTSYEQYF
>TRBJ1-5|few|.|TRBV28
TGTGCCAGCAGCCTAAGGGGAAGGTCGGGACAGCCCCAGCATTTT
CASSLRGRSGQPQHF
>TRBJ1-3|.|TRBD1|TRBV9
TGTGCCAGCAGCGAGGGACAGGGCCTGAGCTCTGGAAACACCATATATTTT
CASSEGQGLSSGNTIYF
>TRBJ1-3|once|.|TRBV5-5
TGTGCCAGCAGCGGGAACACAGCCTCTGGAAACACCATATATTTT
CASSGNTASGNTIYF
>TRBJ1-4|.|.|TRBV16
TGTGCCAGCAGCCAATTTTACGGAGAGAATGAAAAACTGTTTTTT
CASSQFYGENEKLFF
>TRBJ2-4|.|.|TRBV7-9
TGTGCCAGCAGCCACCTGGAGGGAAATAAAAAAAACATTCAGTACTTC
CASSHLEGNKKNIQYF
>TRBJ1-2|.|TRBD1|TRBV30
TGTGCCTGGAGTCCAACCCCCGACAGGGTCTATGGCTACACCTTC
CAWSPTPDRVYGYTF
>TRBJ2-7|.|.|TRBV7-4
TGTGCCAGCAGCCCCTCACCTTTGCGGAGGAGCTCCTACGAGCAGTACTTC
CASSPSPLRRSSYEQYF
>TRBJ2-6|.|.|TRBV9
TGTGCCAGCAGCGCGGATGCCGTCTCTGGGGCCAACGTCCTGACTTTC
CASSADAVSGANVLTF
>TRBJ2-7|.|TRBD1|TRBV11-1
TGTGCCAGCAGCCGAGAACCAAACGGACAGGGGGTTACCTACGAGCAGTACTTC
CASSREPNGQGVTYEQYF
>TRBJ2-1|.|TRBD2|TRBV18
TGTGCCAGCAAAGGCGGGAGTCTCTGGGATGAGCAGTTCTTC
CASKGGSLWDEQFF
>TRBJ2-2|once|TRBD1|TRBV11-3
TGTGCCAGCAGCTCTAGTTGGGGACAGGGGGTCACCGGGGAGCTGTTTTTT
CASSSSWGQGVTGELFF
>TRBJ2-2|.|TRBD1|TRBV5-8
TGTGCCAGCAGCCATACAGGGGGCTCGAACACCGGGGAGCTGTTTTTT
CASSHTGGSNTGELFF
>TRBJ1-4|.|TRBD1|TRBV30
TGTGCCTGGAGTCTACCGGGACAGGGGAATGAAAAACTGTTTTTT
CAWSLPGQGNEKLFF
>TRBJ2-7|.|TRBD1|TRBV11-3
TGTGCCAGCAGCTTAGAAGGATCGTTTGGGGACAGAGGCTACGAGCAGTACTTC
CASSLEGSFGDRGYEQYF
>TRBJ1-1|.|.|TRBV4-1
TGCGCCAGCAGCCAGGGACCGCTTTTGAACACTGAAGCTTTCTTT
CASSQGPLLNTEAFF
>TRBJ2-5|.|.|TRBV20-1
TGCAGTGCTAGGAGGGAGAACGCCCAGTACTTC
CSARRENAQYF
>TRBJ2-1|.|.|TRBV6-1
TGTGCCAGCAGTGAATTAGGGGGCTCCTACAATGAGCAGTTCTTC
CASSELGGSYNEQFF
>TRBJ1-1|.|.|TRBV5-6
TGTGCCAGCAGCTTGTTCGTGAACACTGAAGCTTTCTTT
CASSLFVNTEAFF
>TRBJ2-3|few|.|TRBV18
TGTGCCAGCTCACCATCTTCTAGCTCTACCACAGATACGCAGTATTTT
CASSPSSSSTTDTQYF
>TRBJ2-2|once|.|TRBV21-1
TGTGCCAGCAGCAAATACGAGAGAACGAACACCGGGGAGCTGTTTTTT
CASSKYERTNTGELFF
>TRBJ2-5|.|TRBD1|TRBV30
TGTGCCTCGGACAGGGACCTGTTTCAAGAGACCCAGTACTTC
CASDRDLFQETQYF
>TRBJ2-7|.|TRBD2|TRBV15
TGTGCCACCAGCGGAAACATAGCGGGAGCCTACGAGCAGTACTTC
CATSGNIAGAYEQYF
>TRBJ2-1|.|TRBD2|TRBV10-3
TGTGCCATCGGGGACCAAGCGGGAGTAAGTAACAATGAGCAGTTCTTC
CAIGDQAGVSNNEQFF
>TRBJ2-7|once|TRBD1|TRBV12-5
TGTGCTAGTGGTTTCGGCAGGGGGCAGTTTACTAACTACGAGCAGTACTTC
CASGFGRGQFTNYEQYF
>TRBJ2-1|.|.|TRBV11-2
TGTGCCAGCAGCTTAGGTCGAGGATACAATGAGCAGTTCTTC
CASSLGRGYNEQFF
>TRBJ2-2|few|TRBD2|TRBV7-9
TGTGCCAGCAGCAGGAGGACTAGCGGTCTTAACACCGGGGAGCTGTTTTTT
CASSRRTSGLNTGELFF
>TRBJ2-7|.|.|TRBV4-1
TGCGCCAGCAGCCAAGTACCTGCCTACGAGCAGTACTTC
CASSQVPAYEQYF
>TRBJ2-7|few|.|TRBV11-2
TGTGCCAGCAGCCCTAGCCCCCCGGGGCAGTACTTC
CASSPSPPGQYF
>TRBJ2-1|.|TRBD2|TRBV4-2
TGTGCCAGCAGCCGACCCCTTGCCGGGACTAGCGGGAGTAGGAATGAGCAGTTCTTC
CASSRPLAGTSGSRNEQFF